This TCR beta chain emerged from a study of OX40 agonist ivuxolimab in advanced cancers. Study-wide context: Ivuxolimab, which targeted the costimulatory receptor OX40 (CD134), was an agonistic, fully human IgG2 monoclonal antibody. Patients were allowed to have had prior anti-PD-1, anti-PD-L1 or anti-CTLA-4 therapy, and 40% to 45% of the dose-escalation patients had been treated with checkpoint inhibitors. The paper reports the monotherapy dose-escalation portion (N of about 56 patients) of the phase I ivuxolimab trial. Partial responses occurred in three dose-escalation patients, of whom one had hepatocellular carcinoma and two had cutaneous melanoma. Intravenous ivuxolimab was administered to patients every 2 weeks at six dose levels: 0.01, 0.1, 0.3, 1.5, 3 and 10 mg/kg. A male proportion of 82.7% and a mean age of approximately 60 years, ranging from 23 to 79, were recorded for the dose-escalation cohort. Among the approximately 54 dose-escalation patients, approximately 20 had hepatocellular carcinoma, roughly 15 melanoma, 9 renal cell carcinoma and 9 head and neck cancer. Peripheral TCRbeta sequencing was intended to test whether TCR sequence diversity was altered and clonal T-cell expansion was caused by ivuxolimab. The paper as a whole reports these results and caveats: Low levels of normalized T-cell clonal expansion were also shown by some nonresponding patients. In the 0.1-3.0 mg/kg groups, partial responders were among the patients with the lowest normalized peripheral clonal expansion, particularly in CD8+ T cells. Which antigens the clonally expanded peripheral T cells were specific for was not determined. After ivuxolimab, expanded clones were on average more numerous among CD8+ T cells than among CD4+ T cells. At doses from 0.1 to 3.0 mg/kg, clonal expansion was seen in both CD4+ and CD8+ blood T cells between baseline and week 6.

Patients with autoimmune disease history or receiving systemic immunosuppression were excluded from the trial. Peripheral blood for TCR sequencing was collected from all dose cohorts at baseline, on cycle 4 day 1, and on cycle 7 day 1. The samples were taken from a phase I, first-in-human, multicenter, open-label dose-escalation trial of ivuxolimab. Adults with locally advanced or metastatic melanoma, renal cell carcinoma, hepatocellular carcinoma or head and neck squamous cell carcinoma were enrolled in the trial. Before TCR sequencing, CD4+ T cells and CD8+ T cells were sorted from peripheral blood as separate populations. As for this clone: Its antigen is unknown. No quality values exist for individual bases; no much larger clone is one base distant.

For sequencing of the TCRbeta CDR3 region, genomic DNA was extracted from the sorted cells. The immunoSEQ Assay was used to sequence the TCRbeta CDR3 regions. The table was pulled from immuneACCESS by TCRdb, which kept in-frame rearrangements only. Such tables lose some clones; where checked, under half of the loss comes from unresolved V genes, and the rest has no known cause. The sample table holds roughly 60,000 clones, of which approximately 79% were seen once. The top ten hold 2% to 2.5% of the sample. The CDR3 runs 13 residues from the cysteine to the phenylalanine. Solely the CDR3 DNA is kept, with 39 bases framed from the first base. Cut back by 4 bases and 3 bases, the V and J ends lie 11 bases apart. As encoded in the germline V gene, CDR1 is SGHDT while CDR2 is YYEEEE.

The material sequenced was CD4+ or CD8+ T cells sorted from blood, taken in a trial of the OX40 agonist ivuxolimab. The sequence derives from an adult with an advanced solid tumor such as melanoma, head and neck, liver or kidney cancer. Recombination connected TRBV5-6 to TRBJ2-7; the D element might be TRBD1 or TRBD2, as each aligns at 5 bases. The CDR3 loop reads CASSLWGIYEQYF. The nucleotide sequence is TGTGCCAGCAGCCTCTGGGGGATCTACGAGCAGTACTTC.